What follows are 15 T cell receptor beta chains derived from one specimen sequenced in a study of blood T cell repertoires in COVID-19. Clones were read by immunoSEQ multiplex PCR, and TCRdb kept only the in-frame ones, dropping some. Of about 94,000 clones in the sample, 65% to 85% are singletons; the top ten hold roughly 6.7%. The sequenced material came from peripheral blood. These receptors were obtained from a man between 65 and 79 years old with COVID-19, enrolled during active disease.

The chain has TRBV4-3 and TRBJ2-7; weak D call: TRBD1 (6 bases). The V gene's germline CDR1 is LGHNA and CDR2 YSLEER. V gave up 1 base and J gave up 5 bases, with 12 bases separating them. The CDR3 length is 14 residues. CDR3 DNA: TGCGCCAGCAGCCAAGGCCTAAACAGGGACGAGCAGTACTTC. Translated: CASSQGLNRDEQYF.

V gene TRBV5-6 combines with J gene TRBJ2-1; a weak D match, TRBD1 (5 bases). CDR1 and CDR2 (germline): SGHDT, YYEEEE. V was cut by 4 bases and J by 3 bases, with 14 bases left in between. The CDR3 loop spans 15 amino acids. DNA of the CDR3: TGTGCCAGCAGCAGCGACAGTTTCAACTACAATGAGCAGTTCTTC. Translation: CASSSDSFNYNEQFF.

The chain carries TRBV27 and TRBJ1-1; the D is unclear. The germline V and J ends were trimmed by 7 bases and 0 bases, with 9 bases remaining between them. Looked up from germline, CDR1 is MNHEY and CDR2 is SMNVEV (reference sequence). The CDR3 extends over 13 amino acids. CDR3 region: CASKYSVNTEAFF. The DNA for the CDR3 is TGTGCCAGCAAGTACAGTGTGAACACTGAAGCTTTCTTT.

CDR3 nucleotides: TGTGCCATCAGTGAGTCGTCAGTATATCAGCCCCAGCATTTT. Amino acid sequence: CAISESSVYQPQHF. This sequence joins TRBV10-3 and TRBJ1-5; unclear D gene. The CDR3 extends over 14 amino acids. In germline, CDR1 is ENHRY, CDR2 SYGVKD. With 0 bases removed from V and 5 bases from J, the gap between germline ends came to 8 bases.

As regards this clone: The junction and the germline gene differ at one end; a read error may be behind it. This chain joins TRBV9 and TRBJ1-5; D is perhaps TRBD1 (6 bases). The CDR3 runs to 14 residues. Germline loops: CDR1 SGDLS, CDR2 YYNGEE. The DNA for the CDR3 is TGTGCCATCAGCGGTGACAGGAACAATCAGCCCCAGCATTTT. Translated, it gives CAISGDRNNQPQHF.

In this sample, this clone turned up a few times. This sequence joins TRBV6-6 and TRBJ2-7; 8 nucleotides match TRBD1. The V gene end was trimmed by 5 bases and the J gene end by 2 bases; junction bases not matched to a gene: 5. The CDR3 runs to 14 residues. Germline lookup yields CDR1 MNHNY and CDR2 SVGAGI (reference sequence). The CDR3 DNA reads as TGTGCCAGCAGTCCGTGGACAGGGCCCTACGAGCAGTACTTC. It codes for CASSPWTGPYEQYF.

The J gene is TRBJ1-2, the V gene TRBV5-4; 12 positions match TRBD1. CDR1 SGHNT and CDR2 YYREEE come from the germline V gene (reference sequence). This CDR3 is built from 19 residues. With V trimmed by 3 bases and J by 0 bases, 12 bases remained unmatched. The CDR3 loop is CASSSPGTGGVKANYGYTF. The CDR3 coding sequence is TGTGCCAGCAGCTCCCCCGGGACAGGGGGCGTGAAGGCTAACTATGGCTACACCTTC.

The chain is built from TRBV19 and TRBJ2-7; 11 bases line up with TRBD2. Germline CDR1 and CDR2: LNHDA and SQIVND (reference sequence). The CDR3 extends over 15 amino acids. J lost 0 bases, V lost 6 bases, and 4 bases had no gene match. The CDR3, as DNA: TGTGCCAGTAGCCCGGGACTAGCGGCCTCCTACGAGCAGTACTTC. Its protein product is CASSPGLAASYEQYF. Full variable domain (rest looked up from reference TRBV19 and TRBJ2-7): DGGITQSPKYLFRKEGQNVTLSCEQNLNHDAMYWYRQDPGQGLRLIYYSQIVNDFQKGDIAEGYSVSREKKESFPLTVTSAQKNPTAFYLCASSPGLAASYEQYFGPGTRLTVT.

This chain links TRBV19 with TRBJ1-1; TRBD1 aligns across 7 bases. This CDR3 is built from 14 residues. Germline V gives CDR1 LNHDA, CDR2 SQIVND (reference sequence). The J segment lost 0 bases and the V segment lost 7 bases, leaving 5 bases of the junction unmatched. The DNA for the CDR3 is TGTGCCAGTACTATGGGACAGTTGAACACTGAAGCTTTCTTT. It is translated as CASTMGQLNTEAFF.

This clone was seen more than once but under ten times. The gene calls are TRBV19 and TRBJ1-5; 7 nucleotides agree with TRBD1. J was trimmed by 7 bases and V by 6 bases; bases with no gene match: 6. In germline, CDR1 is LNHDA, CDR2 SQIVND (reference sequence). The length of the CDR3 is 13 residues. CDR3 amino acids: CASSHRGQQPQHF. The CDR3 DNA is TGTGCCAGTAGCCACAGGGGACAACAGCCCCAGCATTTT.

This chain links TRBV11-3 with TRBJ1-3; D is ambiguous. The V gene lost 7 bases and the J gene lost 1 base, with 11 bases spanning the gap. The germline V gene has CDR1 SGHNT and CDR2 YENEEA. This CDR3 comprises 14 residues. The CDR3, as DNA: TGTGCCAGCACCCTGACTGGTTCTGGAAACACCATATATTTT. It yields the protein CASTLTGSGNTIYF.

The chain uses TRBV5-1 and TRBJ1-5, with 7 bases fitting TRBD1. Germline V gene lookup returns CDR1 SGHRS and CDR2 YFSETQ. The ends lost 0 bases at V and 1 base at J; junction bases unmatched: 1. The CDR3 length is 15 residues. The CDR3 DNA reads TGCGCCAGCAGCTTGGGACAGGGAAGCAATCAGCCCCAGCATTTT. This gives the protein CASSLGQGSNQPQHF. Combining the CDR3 with reference TRBV5-1 and TRBJ1-5 gives the whole variable domain KAGVTQTPRYLIKTRGQQVTLSCSPISGHRSVSWYQQTPGQGLQFLFEYFSETQRNKGNFPGRFSGRQFSNSRSEMNVSTLELGDSALYLCASSLGQGSNQPQHFGDGTRLSIL.

This clone has only a few counts. The chain combines TRBV27 with TRBJ1-1, with 7 bases that match TRBD1. This CDR3 region has 15 residues. V lost 4 bases to trimming and J lost 1 base; unmatched junction nucleotides: 6. From germline, CDR1 is MNHEY and CDR2 SMNVEV (reference sequence). CDR3 nucleotides: TGTGCCAGCAGTTCCCTCGACAGGGCGAACACTGAAGCTTTCTTT. Residues: CASSSLDRANTEAFF.

The chain recombines TRBV6-5 with TRBJ2-7, with 7 bases identical to TRBD2. The CDR3 length is 15 residues. CDR1 is MNHEY and CDR2 is SVGAGI in the germline V gene. Unmatched junction bases numbered 11, after V lost 7 bases and J lost 2 bases. CDR3 protein: CASKEAGVSTYEQYF. The CDR3 DNA is TGTGCCAGCAAGGAGGCGGGAGTGTCCACCTACGAGCAGTACTTC.

This clone has just a few counts. This chain connects TRBV11-3 to TRBJ2-5, with TRBD2 matching over 11 bases. Germline CDR1 SGHNT, CDR2 YENEEA. J lost 4 bases, V lost 3 bases, and 10 bases had no gene match. The CDR3 sequence is 17 residues long. The DNA of the CDR3 is TGTGCCAGCAGCTTTCAAAAGGGACTAGCGGTGGGAGAGACCCAGTACTTC. As protein: CASSFQKGLAVGETQYF. Full variable domain (remainder filled in from reference TRBV11-3 and TRBJ2-5): EAGVVQSPRYKIIEKKQPVAFWCNPISGHNTLYWYLQNLGQGPELLIRYENEEAVDDSQLPKDRFSAERLKGVDSTLKIQPAELGDSAVYLCASSFQKGLAVGETQYFGPGTRLLVL.